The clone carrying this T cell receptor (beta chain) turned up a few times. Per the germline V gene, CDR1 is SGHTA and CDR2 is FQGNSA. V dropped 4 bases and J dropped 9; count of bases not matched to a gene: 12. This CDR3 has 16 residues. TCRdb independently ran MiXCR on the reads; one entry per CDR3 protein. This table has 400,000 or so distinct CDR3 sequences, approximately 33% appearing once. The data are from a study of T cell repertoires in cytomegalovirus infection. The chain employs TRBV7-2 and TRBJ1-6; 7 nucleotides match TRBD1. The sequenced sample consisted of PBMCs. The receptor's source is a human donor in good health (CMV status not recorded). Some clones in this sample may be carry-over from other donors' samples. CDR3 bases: TGTGCCAGCAGCTCAAAACCGCAGGGGGTAGGTTCACCCCTCCACTTT. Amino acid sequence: CASSSKPQGVGSPLHF. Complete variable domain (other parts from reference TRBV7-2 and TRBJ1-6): GAGVSQSPSNKVTEKGKDVELRCDPISGHTALYWYRQSLGQGLEFLIYFQGNSAPDKSGLPSDRFSAERTGGSVSTLTIQRTQQEDSAVYLCASSSKPQGVGSPLHFGNGTRLTVT.